Listed below are T cell receptor beta chains from one sample, sequenced in a study of T cells after yellow fever vaccination. Each CDR3 protein gets one entry after TCRdb re-called the 5' RACE reads with MiXCR. The table records roughly 350,000 distinct CDR3 sequences, roughly 3.9% of them present only once. Source: PBMCs, taken 5 days after the yellow fever booster vaccination. Every receptor here comes from a young man who received the YFV17D yellow fever vaccine. Both conserved end residues are part of each CDR3. The D gene is left open where the match is weak. Where a row states a size, it is once, few, many or the class of an expanded clone; other rows omit it.

D,size,V,J,DNA,CDR3
-,few,TRBV4-3,TRBJ1-4,TGCGCCAGCAGCCAAAGGCCCCAGGGTATAGATGAAAAACTGTTTTTT,CASSQRPQGIDEKLFF
-,-,TRBV18,TRBJ2-3,TGTGCCAGCTCACCAGACGGGGATACGCAGTATTTT,CASSPDGDTQYF
-,few,TRBV7-9,TRBJ1-1,TGTGCCAGCAGTGGGGGTGTTGTGAACACTGAAGCTTTCTTT,CASSGGVVNTEAFF
TRBD1,-,TRBV7-2,TRBJ1-1,TGTGCCAGCAGCTTAGCGCCAGGGGGGAGTACTGAAGCTTTCTTT,CASSLAPGGSTEAFF
-,few,TRBV3-1,TRBJ1-5,TGTGCCAGCAGCGGAGGCTCGGGGAGCAATCAGCCCCAGCATTTT,CASSGGSGSNQPQHF
TRBD1,few,TRBV6-2/TRBV6-3,TRBJ2-5,TGTGCCAGCAGTTACGTGGCAGGGGGGACCCAGTACTTC,CASSYVAGGTQYF
-,few,TRBV4-2,TRBJ2-4,TGTGCCAGCAGCCAAGGGGCCTTAAAGACGGCCAAAAACATTCAGTACTTC,CASSQGALKTAKNIQYF
TRBD2,-,TRBV5-1,TRBJ2-1,TGCGCCAGCAGCTTGGCCTGGGCGGGAGGACCTTACAATGAGCAGTTCTTC,CASSLAWAGGPYNEQFF
-,few,TRBV29-1,TRBJ2-3,TGCAGCGTTGAGGGCAGGGTAGAAGATACGCAGTATTTT,CSVEGRVEDTQYF
-,-,TRBV7-9,TRBJ1-1,TGTGCCAGCAGCCCCGGTGAGGGCCGGGCTTTCTTT,CASSPGEGRAFF
-,few,TRBV6-5,TRBJ1-2,TGTGCCAGCAGAACACCGGGGGGCGACGATGGCTACACCTTC,CASRTPGGDDGYTF
-,-,TRBV29-1,TRBJ1-1,TGCACCCTCAAGCGATCTTTGGGTGGTGAAGCTTTCTTT,CTLKRSLGGEAFF
TRBD2,few,TRBV20-1,TRBJ2-5,TGCAGTGCTATCTCGACTAGCGGGGCGCAAGAGACCCAGTACTTC,CSAISTSGAQETQYF
-,-,TRBV4-2,TRBJ1-2,TGTGCCAGCAGCCAAGTGGGGGAAGCTAACTATGGCTACACCTTC,CASSQVGEANYGYTF
-,many,TRBV4-3,TRBJ2-7,TGCGCCAGCAGCCAAGGAGTCGGGGGCCCATACGAGCAGTACTTC,CASSQGVGGPYEQYF
-,-,TRBV2,TRBJ1-2,TGTGCCAGACAGCCTAACTATGGCTACACCTTC,CARQPNYGYTF
-,-,TRBV3-1,TRBJ2-5,TGTGCCAGCAGCCATCATTCCCGAGGAGAGACCCAGTACTTC,CASSHHSRGETQYF
-,few,TRBV7-8,TRBJ2-4,TGTGCCAGCAGCCCGATCTTCCGGGGGCTAGCAAACATTCAGTACTTC,CASSPIFRGLANIQYF
TRBD2,many,TRBV5-5,TRBJ2-1,TGTGCCAGCAGCTTGCGGGGGGACTCCTACAATGAGCAGTTCTTC,CASSLRGDSYNEQFF
-,few,TRBV11-2,TRBJ2-3,TGTGCCAGCAGCTTAGCAACACAGGCAGATACGCAGTATTTT,CASSLATQADTQYF
TRBD1,many,TRBV7-8,TRBJ1-2,TGTGCCAGCAGCCATAGGGGACAGGGGTTAAGCTATGGCTACACCTTC,CASSHRGQGLSYGYTF
-,many,TRBV2,TRBJ2-5,TGCGCCAGCAGTGCCGGAGGAGAGACCCAGTACTTC,CASSAGGETQYF
TRBD1,-,TRBV11-2,TRBJ1-3,TGTGCCAGCAGCCGGACAGGCCTTAGGAACACCATATATTTT,CASSRTGLRNTIYF
-,many,TRBV7-3,TRBJ2-5,TGTGCCAGCAGCTTAACTCCCAGGAGGGCCCAAGAGACCCAGTACTTC,CASSLTPRRAQETQYF
TRBD2,-,TRBV7-9,TRBJ2-3,TGTGCCAGCAGCTCCCCCACTAGCGTAACAGATACGCAGTATTTT,CASSSPTSVTDTQYF
-,few,TRBV6-6,TRBJ2-7,TGTGCCAGCAGTCTCCAGGGGAGGGCCTACGAGCAGTACTTC,CASSLQGRAYEQYF
TRBD1,-,TRBV9,TRBJ1-2,TGTGCCAGCAGCGTTCTGTCCGGGACAGGGGGCGCTGACTATGGCTACACCTTC,CASSVLSGTGGADYGYTF
TRBD1,few,TRBV4-3,TRBJ1-4,TGCGCCAGCAGCCAAGGGACAGGGCGCTATGAAAAACTGTTTTTT,CASSQGTGRYEKLFF
TRBD1,few,TRBV5-1,TRBJ2-7,TGCGCCAGCAGCCCGGCCCCACAGGGGAGCTACGAGCAGTACTTC,CASSPAPQGSYEQYF
-,-,TRBV6-1,TRBJ1-1,TGTGCCAGCAGTGGGATGCCGGGCGCCGCATTAGAGGCTTTCTTT,CASSGMPGAALEAFF
TRBD2,-,TRBV5-4,TRBJ2-3,TGTGCCAGCAGCCGCTCCGGGGGGTCGGTAGATACGCAGTATTTT,CASSRSGGSVDTQYF
-,many,TRBV7-2,TRBJ1-5,TGTGCCAGCAGCTCCCCAAACAGCTTACTGCCCCAGCATTTT,CASSSPNSLLPQHF
-,many,TRBV11-1,TRBJ1-4,TGTGCCAGCAGCGTCAGGGAGCGCGAAAAACTGTTTTTT,CASSVREREKLFF